This is a list of T cell receptor beta chains from one sample in a study of chemoradiotherapy in HPV16-positive cancers. Assay: immunoSEQ multiplex PCR; the TCRdb copy retains only in-frame clones and omits some. The profile shows around 68,000 clones, about 88% of them singletons. The starting material was blood, obtained from a patient who underwent chemoradiotherapy. The receptors derive from a human donor with HPV-associated anogenital cancer. Each CDR3 is given with its conserved first and last residue. D genes are given only for firm matches. For some rows the clone size is stated as once, few or many, or as a class when expanded; others skip it.

>TRBV19|NA|TRBJ1-2|NA
CASREEGTYGYTF
TGTGCCAGCCGGGAGGAGGGAACTTATGGCTACACCTTC
>TRBV4-2|TRBD2|TRBJ2-3|NA
CASSQDLGGGNTDTQYF
TGTGCCAGCAGCCAAGATCTCGGGGGGGGAAACACAGATACGCAGTATTTT
>TRBV5-1|TRBD1|TRBJ2-3|NA
CASSLAAGTGGRTDTQYF
TGCGCCAGCAGCTTGGCCGCCGGAACAGGGGGTCGTACAGATACGCAGTATTTT
>TRBV11-2|NA|TRBJ1-3|NA
CASTPAGGPGNTIYF
TGTGCCAGCACCCCGGCGGGGGGCCCTGGAAACACCATATATTTT
>TRBV6-1|NA|TRBJ2-7|NA
CASWVGGPPSYEQYF
TGTGCCAGCTGGGTAGGGGGACCCCCTTCCTACGAGCAGTACTTC
>TRBV5-1|NA|TRBJ1-1|medium-sized
CASSSGQPNTEAFF
TGCGCCAGCAGCTCCGGACAGCCAAACACTGAAGCTTTCTTT
>TRBV19|NA|TRBJ1-6|NA
CASSRGLAFPSPLHF
TGTGCCAGTAGTAGGGGATTGGCGTTCCCTTCACCCCTCCACTTT
>TRBV11-1|NA|TRBJ1-3|NA
CASSSNSLSGNTIYF
TGTGCCAGCAGCAGTAACAGCCTCTCTGGAAACACCATATATTTT
>TRBV6-1|TRBD2|TRBJ2-1|NA
CASSDGVAGEGDEQFF
TGTGCCAGCAGTGACGGGGTAGCGGGAGAAGGCGATGAGCAGTTCTTC
>TRBV11-3|NA|TRBJ1-1|NA
CASSRDHRNTEAFF
TGTGCCAGCAGCCGGGACCACAGGAACACTGAAGCTTTCTTT
>TRBV9|NA|TRBJ2-5|NA
CASSQSSGETQYF
TGTGCCAGCAGCCAATCCTCCGGAGAGACCCAGTACTTC
>TRBV28|NA|TRBJ1-2|once
CASSPTTPLWGEIHGYTF
TGTGCCAGCAGCCCGACGACACCACTATGGGGAGAGATCCATGGCTACACCTTC
>TRBV11-2|TRBD2|TRBJ2-5|NA
CASSSWGSGRETQYF
TGTGCCAGCAGCTCCTGGGGTAGCGGGAGAGAGACCCAGTACTTC
>TRBV15|NA|TRBJ2-3|NA
CATSRDLPGRSDTQYF
TGTGCCACCAGCAGAGATCTGCCAGGGAGGTCGGATACGCAGTATTTT
>TRBV7-6|NA|TRBJ2-2|NA
CATKGGTGELFF
TGTGCCACCAAGGGGGGGACCGGGGAGCTGTTTTTT
>TRBV5-5|TRBD2|TRBJ2-3|NA
CASSFAGTSSTDTQYF
TGTGCCAGCAGCTTCGCCGGGACTAGCTCCACAGATACGCAGTATTTT
>TRBV11-3|NA|TRBJ1-4|NA
CASRHGPKGQKLFF
TGTGCCAGCAGACATGGACCGAAAGGCCAAAAACTGTTTTTT
>TRBV2|NA|TRBJ2-5|once
CASSPFQETQYF
TGTGCCAGCAGTCCGTTCCAAGAGACCCAGTACTTC
>TRBV28|TRBD1|TRBJ1-5|NA
CASSLPPGTGFYSNQPQHF
TGTGCCAGCAGTTTACCTCCCGGGACAGGGTTCTATAGCAATCAGCCCCAGCATTTT
>TRBV7-6|NA|TRBJ1-1|NA
CASSPPSVGRLNTEAFF
TGTGCCAGCAGCCCCCCCTCTGTGGGTAGACTCAACACTGAAGCTTTCTTT
>TRBV11-2|NA|TRBJ2-5|NA
CASSFGGPAETQYF
TGTGCCAGCAGCTTCGGTGGGCCGGCAGAGACCCAGTACTTC
>TRBV18|TRBD2|TRBJ2-7|NA
CASSGGGLAVEQYF
TGTGCCAGCTCGGGAGGGGGACTAGCGGTCGAGCAGTACTTC
>TRBV12-2|NA|TRBJ1-1|NA
CASRLVGGYTEAFF
TGTGCAAGTCGCTTAGTAGGTGGGTACACTGAAGCTTTCTTT
>TRBV4-1|NA|TRBJ1-4|NA
CASSQDKDRARNEKLFF
TGCGCCAGCAGCCAAGATAAAGACCGGGCCCGTAATGAAAAACTGTTTTTT
>TRBV7-6|TRBD1|TRBJ1-5|NA
CASSPDRGYQPQHF
TGTGCCAGCAGCCCAGACAGGGGTTATCAGCCCCAGCATTTT
>TRBV5-1|NA|TRBJ2-7|NA
CASSLASGTYEQYF
TGCGCCAGCAGCTTGGCCTCGGGGACCTACGAGCAGTACTTC
>TRBV6-5|TRBD2|TRBJ2-7|NA
CASSYAAGVTSYEQYF
TGTGCCAGCAGTTACGCAGCGGGAGTTACCTCCTACGAGCAGTACTTC
>TRBV10-1|NA|TRBJ2-7|NA
CASSESQGVGEQYF
TGCGCCAGCAGTGAAAGTCAGGGAGTTGGAGAGCAGTACTTC
>TRBV5-6|TRBD1|TRBJ1-5|NA
CASSSQGALDQPQHF
TGTGCCAGCAGCTCACAGGGGGCGCTGGATCAGCCCCAGCATTTT
>TRBV5-6|NA|TRBJ2-2|NA
CASSLVGNTGELFF
TGTGCCAGCAGCTTGGTTGGGAACACCGGGGAGCTGTTTTTT
>TRBV6-6|NA|TRBJ1-2|NA
CASAGTAPTNYGYTF
TGTGCCAGCGCGGGCACAGCACCGACTAACTATGGCTACACCTTC
>TRBV6-5|TRBD2|TRBJ2-3|NA
CASSLAGTSTDTQYF
TGTGCCAGCAGTCTAGCGGGGACTAGCACAGATACGCAGTATTTT
>TRBV5-1|NA|TRBJ2-2|NA
CASSSRTDTGELFF
TGCGCCAGCAGCTCTCGGACAGACACCGGGGAGCTGTTTTTT
>TRBV9|NA|TRBJ1-6|NA
CASSVTGQSNSPLHF
TGTGCCAGCAGCGTAACCGGACAGAGCAATTCACCCCTCCACTTT
>TRBV5-1|NA|TRBJ1-5|NA
CASSLEANQPQHF
TGCGCCAGCAGCTTGGAAGCAAATCAGCCCCAGCATTTT
>TRBV6-6|NA|TRBJ2-5|NA
CASSYSGGFQETQYF
TGTGCCAGCAGTTACTCAGGGGGGTTTCAAGAGACCCAGTACTTC
>TRBV5-4|NA|TRBJ1-1|few
CASSHTRYGGLGTSAFF
TGTGCCAGCAGCCACACGAGGTATGGGGGGCTGGGGACCTCGGCTTTCTTT
>TRBV18|NA|TRBJ1-2|NA
CASSPLRGGYTF
TGTGCCAGCTCACCACTCAGGGGAGGCTACACCTTC
>TRBV28|TRBD2|TRBJ2-1|NA
CASSSSGSSYNEQFF
TGTGCCAGCAGTTCCAGCGGGAGTTCGTACAATGAGCAGTTCTTC
>TRBV28|NA|TRBJ2-5|NA
CASSLAWGLSSLHAQETQYF
TGTGCCAGCAGTTTGGCCTGGGGTCTTTCCTCTCTCCACGCTCAAGAGACCCAGTACTTC
>TRBV6-1|NA|TRBJ1-5|NA
CASSQRLGSNQPQHF
TGCGCCAGCAGTCAACGGTTAGGGAGCAATCAGCCCCAGCATTTT
>TRBV2|NA|TRBJ2-7|few
CASRLGTGEVEQYF
TGTGCCAGCAGACTAGGAACAGGGGAGGTCGAGCAGTACTTC
>TRBV6-5|NA|TRBJ1-1|NA
CASSYARADRTEAFF
TGTGCCAGCAGCTACGCTAGGGCTGATCGGACTGAAGCTTTCTTT
>TRBV28|TRBD2|TRBJ2-7|NA
CASSLAGGTYEQYF
TGTGCCAGCAGTTTAGCGGGAGGGACCTACGAGCAGTACTTC
>TRBV28|NA|TRBJ1-2|few
CASSLQVDGYTF
TGTGCCAGCAGTTTACAGGTAGATGGCTACACCTTC
>TRBV5-1|NA|TRBJ1-3|NA
CASSPVQGSGNTIYF
TGCGCCAGCAGCCCAGTTCAGGGCTCTGGAAACACCATATATTTT
>TRBV23-1|NA|TRBJ1-2|NA
CASGTGRAYGYTF
TGCGCCAGCGGAACAGGGAGGGCCTATGGCTACACCTTC
>TRBV27|NA|TRBJ1-1|NA
CASSPGGGTEAFF
TGTGCCAGCAGCCCGGGCGGAGGCACTGAAGCTTTCTTT
>TRBV28|NA|TRBJ1-2|NA
CASSLWAGRGYTF
TGTGCCAGCAGTTTATGGGCAGGGAGGGGCTACACCTTC
>TRBV5-6|NA|TRBJ1-2|NA
CASSTTYGYTF
TGTGCCAGCAGCACTACTTATGGCTACACCTTC
>TRBV5-1|NA|TRBJ2-3|NA
CASSLVGGPDTQYF
TGCGCCAGCAGCTTGGTTGGGGGGCCAGATACGCAGTATTTT